This T cell receptor (beta chain) derives from a study of blood T cell repertoires in COVID-19. Study information: The origin of the acute and convalescent COVID-19 samples was the United States, Italy and Spain. Sample material is recorded as cDNA or gDNA derived from T cells, B-cell-depleted T cells, or PBMCs.

How the authors handled the data: The assay estimated nucleated cells by amplifying reference gene primers. TCRdb's table, derived via immunoSEQ multiplex PCR, lists solely in-frame clones and lacks some. V, J and clone size derive from that table, while D and trimming were established from the DNA sequence. The sample yields under 75,000 clones, about four fifths seen once. Trimming removed 2 bases at V and 6 bases at J, with 10 bases between. This CDR3 contains 13 residues. Germline V gene lookup returns CDR1 SGHRS and CDR2 YFSETQ. This sequence joins TRBV5-1 and TRBJ2-3, with a weak D call TRBD2 (6 bases). The specimen was peripheral blood. This TCR derives from a man in his 70s who had recovered from COVID-19. For the CDR3, the DNA is TGCGCCAGCAGCTTCAACAGCGGGGATACGCAGTATTTT. As protein: CASSFNSGDTQYF.